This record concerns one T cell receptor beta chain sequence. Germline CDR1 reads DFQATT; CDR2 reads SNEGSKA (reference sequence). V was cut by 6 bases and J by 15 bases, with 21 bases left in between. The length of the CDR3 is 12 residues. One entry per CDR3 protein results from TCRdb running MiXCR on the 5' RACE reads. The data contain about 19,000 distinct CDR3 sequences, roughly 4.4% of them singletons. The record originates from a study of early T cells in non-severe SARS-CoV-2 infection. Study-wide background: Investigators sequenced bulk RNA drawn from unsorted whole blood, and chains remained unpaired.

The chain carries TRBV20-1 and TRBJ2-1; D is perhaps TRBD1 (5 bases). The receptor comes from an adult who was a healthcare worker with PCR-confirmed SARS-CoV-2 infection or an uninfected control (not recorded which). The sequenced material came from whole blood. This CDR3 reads CSATPEAGRPFF. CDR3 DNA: TGCAGTGCGACGCCAGAGGCAGGGCGGCCGTTCTTC.